This T cell receptor beta chain came from a study of metastatic and nonmetastatic thyroid tumors. The V gene lost 4 bases and the J gene lost 13 bases, with 23 bases spanning the gap. There are 15 residues in the CDR3. In germline, CDR1 is MNHGY, CDR2 SAAAGT. None of the patients had undergone any treatment ahead of thyroid surgery. TCRdb reanalyzed the PCR reads with MiXCR. In the table there are fewer than 40,000 clones, around 18% of which are singletons. The specimen was tumor tissue. The clonotype originates from a female donor with papillary thyroid cancer or a benign thyroid nodule (not recorded which). Some clones in this sample may be carry-over from other donors' samples. The rearrangement uses TRBV6-8 and TRBJ2-1; D is undetermined. CDR3 amino acids: CASSSGVHGFFSQFF. DNA for the CDR3: TGTGCCAGCAGTTCCGGCGTACATGGATTTTTTAGTCAGTTCTTC.